Presented here are 8 T cell receptor beta chains from one specimen sequenced in a study of blood T cells in healthy people across ages. Sample-barcoded 5' priming and a J-beta primer mix drove a second PCR of about 7 to 12 cycles. A single record per CDR3 protein comes from TCRdb applying MiXCR to the 5' RACE reads. This table has more than 600,000 distinct CDR3 sequences, roughly 25% appearing once. These same records also appear under a second study, on T cells of mothers and their children.

Sample: blood. The receptor source for this set is a boy aged 5-17 years in good health.

This clonotype was observed a handful of times. The chain couples TRBV4-1 to TRBJ1-2; 9 bases agree with TRBD1. The V gene end was trimmed by 1 base and the J gene end by 0 bases; junction bases not matched to a gene: 3. Germline CDR1 reads MGHRA; CDR2 reads YSYEKL. This CDR3 contains 16 residues. The CDR3 region has the DNA TGCGCCAGCAGCCAAGGGACAGGGGACGCTAACTATGGCTACACCTTC. Encoded protein: CASSQGTGDANYGYTF.

This clonotype was recorded at least ten times. The rearrangement joins TRBV29-1 to TRBJ2-5, with D perhaps assigned TRBD1 or TRBD2 (5 bases each). The assigned J gene may be wrong: the sequence end matches TRBJ2-7 better. Germline V gives CDR1 SQVTM, CDR2 ANQGSEA. The CDR3 runs to 12 residues. This chain's CDR3 is CSVGTDGYEQYF. The CDR3 DNA reads TGCAGCGTCGGGACGGACGGCTACGAGCAGTACTTC.

This clonotype was counted between two and nine times. This chain joins TRBV3-1 and TRBJ2-5; 14 nucleotides match TRBD2. The J call is doubtful: the DNA matches TRBJ2-7 better. Looked up from germline, CDR1 is LGHDT and CDR2 is YNNKEL (reference sequence). The CDR3 length is 17 residues. DNA of the CDR3: TGTGCCAGCAGCAGGGGACTAGCGGGAGTCTCGGCCAACGAGCAGTACTTC. Its translation: CASSRGLAGVSANEQYF.

The V call is TRBV7-2, the J call TRBJ1-5; D remains unclear. The CDR3 runs 16 residues. The V and J ends lost 5 bases and 0 bases respectively, with 14 bases between them. From germline, CDR1 is SGHTA and CDR2 FQGNSA. This chain's CDR3 is CASSPRTDFSNQPQHF. The CDR3 nucleotides are TGTGCCAGCAGCCCGAGGACTGATTTTAGCAATCAGCCCCAGCATTTT. Full variable domain (missing parts from reference TRBV7-2 and TRBJ1-5): GAGVSQSPSNKVTEKGKDVELRCDPISGHTALYWYRQSLGQGLEFLIYFQGNSAPDKSGLPSDRFSAERTGGSVSTLTIQRTQQEDSAVYLCASSPRTDFSNQPQHFGDGTRLSIL.

The rearrangement links TRBV29-1 to TRBJ2-3, with TRBD2 matching 7 bases. Looked up from germline, CDR1 is SQVTM and CDR2 is ANQGSEA. J lost 3 bases, V lost 5 bases, and 5 bases had no gene match. The CDR3 is made up of 13 amino acids. This CDR3 is CSVLSGDTDTQYF. Written as DNA, the CDR3 is TGCAGCGTTCTAAGCGGGGATACAGATACGCAGTATTTT.

This clonotype was observed a single time. One end of the junction does not line up with germline, which may come from a read error. V gene TRBV9 combines with J gene TRBJ2-3; TRBD1 aligns across 10 bases. From germline, CDR1 is SGDLS and CDR2 YYNGEE. The CDR3 is 14 amino acids. The CDR3 DNA sequence: TGTGCCAGCAGCCGGGACAGGGGTACAGGTACGCAGTATTTT. Protein: CASSRDRGTGTQYF.

This clonotype was seen a handful of times. The chain combines TRBV28 with TRBJ2-5, with D perhaps TRBD1 or TRBD2 (7 bases each). The end of the DNA fits TRBJ2-1 better, so the J call may be wrong. The germline V gene has CDR1 MDHEN and CDR2 SYDVKM. The CDR3 runs to 15 residues. The CDR3 DNA follows: TGTGCCAGCAGACTCGTGACAGGGACTAATCATGAGCAGTTCTTC. It yields the protein CASRLVTGTNHEQFF.

The chain is built from TRBV25-1 and TRBJ2-2; 7 nucleotides match TRBD2. CDR3 length: 15 amino acids. V lost 3 bases to trimming and J lost 3 bases; unmatched junction nucleotides: 4. Germline V lookup: CDR1 MGHDK, CDR2 SYGVNS. The CDR3 region is CASSDLAADTGELFF. In DNA, the CDR3 is TGTGCCAGCAGTGATCTAGCGGCGGACACCGGGGAGCTGTTTTTT. Filled out from reference TRBV25-1 and TRBJ2-2, the complete variable domain reads EADIYQTPRYLVIGTGKKITLECSQTMGHDKMYWYQQDPGMELHLIHYSYGVNSTEKGDLSSESTVSRIRTEHFPLTLESARPSHTSQYLCASSDLAADTGELFFGEGSRLTVL.